A single sample is the source of the 14 T cell receptor beta chains below, sequenced in a study of T cells in Graves' hyperthyroidism and ophthalmopathy. TCR beta CDR3 regions were amplified from RNA transcripts. The TCR CDR3 was amplified in a first-round RT-PCR using the HTBI primer set. In TCRdb, the multiplex PCR reads were re-called with MiXCR into one record per CDR3 protein. The table includes about half a million distinct CDR3 sequences, 20% detected once. Input material: blood. These receptor sequences come from a man between 35 and 55 years old with Graves' ophthalmopathy.

At least ten counts were recorded for this clonotype. The rearrangement uses TRBV2 and TRBJ2-1; TRBD1 is a possible D gene (5 bases). V dropped 6 bases and J dropped 1 base, with 13 bases sitting between them. This CDR3 region has 15 residues. Germline V gene sequence: CDR1 SNHLY, CDR2 FYNNEI. Here the CDR3 reads CASRKTGSSYNEQFF. CDR3 sequence (DNA): TGTGCCAGCAGAAAAACAGGTTCTTCCTACAATGAGCAGTTCTTC.

This clonotype was observed a handful of times. The gene calls are TRBV20-1 and TRBJ2-1; tentatively, D is TRBD1 (7 bases). CDR1 and CDR2 from the germline V gene are DFQATT and SNEGSKA (reference sequence). V lost 6 bases and J lost 13, with 13 bases in between. The CDR3 runs 10 residues. The DNA for the CDR3 is TGCAGTGCCTGGGGGGACAGCCAGTTCTTC. Protein product: CSAWGDSQFF.

The table lists this clonotype with many counts. The chain recombines TRBV3-1 with TRBJ2-1, with D possibly TRBD2 on 6 matching bases. The V end was cut by 4 bases, the J end by 0 bases, with 13 bases between. CDR1 LGHDT and CDR2 YNNKEL come from the germline V gene (reference sequence). The CDR3 runs to 16 residues. CDR3 amino acids: CASSPTAGSSYNEQFF. The CDR3 DNA sequence: TGTGCCAGCAGCCCCACCGCGGGGTCCTCCTACAATGAGCAGTTCTTC.

This clonotype has a count of ten or more. This chain joins TRBV30 and TRBJ2-7, with TRBD1 identical over 7 bases. This CDR3 has 14 amino acids. The germline CDR1 and CDR2 sequences are GTSNPN and SVGIG (reference sequence). J was trimmed by 3 bases and V by 4 bases; bases with no gene match: 9. The CDR3 spells CAWNGRGQSYEQYF. The DNA of the CDR3 is TGTGCCTGGAATGGTAGGGGACAGAGCTACGAGCAGTACTTC.

This clonotype has at least ten counts. The chain carries TRBV28 and TRBJ1-1, with D hard to call. Germline lookup yields CDR1 MDHEN and CDR2 SYDVKM. Trimming left V 3 bases short and J 4 bases short, with 6 bases between. The CDR3 contains 12 residues. CDR3 nucleotide sequence: TGTGCCAGCAGTTTTCGCTTCACTGAAGCTTTCTTT. Translated: CASSFRFTEAFF. Using reference TRBV28 and TRBJ1-1 for the parts outside the CDR3, the full variable domain is DVKVTQSSRYLVKRTGEKVFLECVQDMDHENMFWYRQDPGLGLRLIYFSYDVKMKEKGDIPEGYSVSREKKERFSLILESASTNQTSMYLCASSFRFTEAFFGQGTRLTVV.

The V call is TRBV18, the J call TRBJ1-1; TRBD1 is a possible D gene (5 bases). CDR1 is KGHSH and CDR2 is LQKENI in the germline V gene. The CDR3 extends over 16 amino acids. Trimming shortened V by 6 bases and J by 4 bases, and 21 bases separated the two germline ends. In DNA, the CDR3 is TGTGCCAGCTCCCAGACAGAAAACCTCCTCCTCACTGAAGCTTTCTTT. Translating it yields CASSQTENLLLTEAFF.

This clonotype has ten or more counts. The rearrangement joins TRBV7-9 to TRBJ1-4; D ambiguous. Trimming removed 4 bases at V and 1 base at J, with 7 bases between. This CDR3 is built from 14 residues. Germline V gene lookup returns CDR1 SEHNR and CDR2 FQNEAQ (reference sequence). CDR3 nucleotides: TGTGCCAGCAGCTCTTTTAAAACTAATGAAAAACTGTTTTTT. This gives the protein CASSSFKTNEKLFF.

This clonotype appeared a few times. J is TRBJ2-3 and V is TRBV29-1, with TRBD1 as a possible D gene (6 bases). The V gene lost 6 bases and the J gene lost 2 bases, with 12 bases spanning the gap. Germline assignment: CDR1 SQVTM and CDR2 ANQGSEA. CDR3 size: 13 residues. The CDR3 is CSVGAFSTDTQYF. The CDR3 nucleotides read TGCAGCGTGGGGGCCTTTTCCACAGATACGCAGTATTTT.

This clonotype appeared a few times. CDR3 nucleotide sequence: TGTGCCAGCAGCATGGTAGCGCCAGGGGATCAGCCCCAGCATTTT. The encoded protein is CASSMVAPGDQPQHF. This rearrangement joins TRBV11-3 to TRBJ1-5; a weak D match, TRBD1 (6 bases). V was clipped by 5 bases and J by 5 bases, with 16 bases between them. Germline-derived CDR1 and CDR2 are SGHNT and YENEEA. The CDR3 has 15 residues.

V usage is TRBV15 and J usage is TRBJ2-1; D possibly corresponds to TRBD2 (6 bases). This CDR3 has 14 amino acids. The V gene lost 8 bases and the J gene lost 4 bases, with 15 bases spanning the gap. Germline CDR1 reads LNHNV; CDR2 reads YYDKDF (reference sequence). This chain's CDR3 is CATGTSGRYNEQFF. The CDR3 region has the DNA TGTGCCACCGGCACGTCAGGGAGGTACAATGAGCAGTTCTTC.

This clonotype has ten or more counts. CDR3 sequence (DNA): TGTGCCTGGAGTGACGGGACAGGGTTTGATTCACCCCTCCACTTT. Amino acids: CAWSDGTGFDSPLHF. The chain employs TRBV30 and TRBJ1-6; TRBD1 matches 9 bases. CDR3 length: 15 residues. Trimming cost V 1 base and J 8 bases; bases outside gene matches: 6. Germline-derived CDR1 and CDR2 are GTSNPN and SVGIG (reference sequence).

Regarding this clonotype: This sequence may be a read error, since a much larger clone differs from it by one base. The chain joins TRBV2 to TRBJ2-5; 14 nucleotides agree with TRBD2. The CDR3 runs 16 residues. CDR1 is SNHLY and CDR2 is FYNNEI in the germline V gene. The trim removed 7 bases at V and 5 bases at J, leaving 9 bases unmatched. CDR3 bases: TGTGCCAGCACCCCCATGACTAGCGGGAGGGGGGAGACCCAGTACTTC. Amino acid sequence: CASTPMTSGRGETQYF.

This clonotype has at least ten counts. This chain joins TRBV12-3 or TRBV12-4 and TRBJ1-1, with 8 bases lining up with TRBD1. The ends lost 4 bases at V and 10 bases at J; junction bases unmatched: 2. The CDR3 loop spans 11 amino acids. The CDR3 spells CASSSTGVAFF. CDR3 nucleotide sequence: TGTGCCAGCAGTTCGACAGGGGTAGCTTTCTTT.

This clonotype was seen only a few times. This chain connects TRBV29-1 to TRBJ2-1; possibly TRBD2 for D (5 bases). From germline, CDR1 is SQVTM and CDR2 ANQGSEA. The CDR3 loop spans 11 amino acids. Trimming took off 4 bases at V and 8 bases at J, with 9 bases between the two ends. CDR3 residues: CSVARADEQFF. The CDR3, as DNA: TGCAGCGTTGCGAGGGCGGATGAGCAGTTCTTC.